This TCR beta chain is drawn from a study of blood T cell repertoires in COVID-19. The overall study: From T cells, B-cell-depleted T cells, or PBMCs came the material, which was cDNA or gDNA.

Method: immunoSEQ multiplex PCR; TCRdb's copy keeps in-frame clones and lacks some. The repertoire holds 200,000 to 250,000 clones, with 80% to 90% as singletons. Unmatched junction bases numbered 7, after V lost 6 bases and J lost 4 bases. Germline V gene sequence: CDR1 SNHLY, CDR2 FYNNEI. CDR3 length: 15 amino acids. Comments on this clone: The sample carries other DNA sequences with the same CDR3.

Specimen: peripheral blood. This TCR was sampled from an elderly woman with COVID-19, enrolled during active disease. The chain is built from TRBV2 and TRBJ1-5, with 9 bases matching TRBD1. The CDR3 loop reads CASSPPGTGNQPQHF. Here the CDR3 DNA reads TGTGCCAGCAGCCCTCCCGGGACAGGGAATCAGCCCCAGCATTTT. Complete variable domain (other parts from reference TRBV2 and TRBJ1-5): EPEVTQTPSHQVTQMGQEVILRCVPISNHLYFYWYRQILGQKVEFLVSFYNNEISEKSEIFDDQFSVERPDGSNFTLKIRSTKLEDSAMYFCASSPPGTGNQPQHFGDGTRLSIL.